This T cell receptor beta chain is drawn from a study of neurological immune-mediated disorders. Germline-derived CDR1 and CDR2 are SGHRS and YFSETQ. The CDR3 has 18 residues. Between the trimmed V and J ends, which lost 4 bases and 4 bases, there was a span of 24 bases. TCRdb reanalysed the 5' RACE reads using MiXCR and keeps one entry per CDR3 protein. The sample contains 28,000 or so distinct CDR3 sequences, roughly 21% of which appear only once. The rearrangement links TRBV5-1 to TRBJ1-3, with D possibly TRBD1 on 5 matching bases. The TCR comes from a woman in her fifties or sixties in good health. Sequencing was performed on PBMCs. The CDR3 reads CASSKGTGTSDLGNTIYF. In nucleotides, the CDR3 is TGCGCCAGCAGCAAAGGAACCGGGACGTCGGACTTGGGAAACACCATATATTTT.